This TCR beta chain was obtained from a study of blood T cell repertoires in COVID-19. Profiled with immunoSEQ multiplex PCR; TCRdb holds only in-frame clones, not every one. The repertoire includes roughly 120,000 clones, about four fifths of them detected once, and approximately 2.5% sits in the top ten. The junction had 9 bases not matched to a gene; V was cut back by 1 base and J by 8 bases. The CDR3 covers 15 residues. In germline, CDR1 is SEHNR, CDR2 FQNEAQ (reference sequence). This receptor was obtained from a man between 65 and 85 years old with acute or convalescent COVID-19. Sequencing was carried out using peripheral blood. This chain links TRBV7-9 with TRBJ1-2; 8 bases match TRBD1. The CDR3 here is CASSLDPRQGNGYTF. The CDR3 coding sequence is TGTGCCAGCAGCTTAGACCCAAGACAGGGGAACGGCTACACCTTC.